The TCR beta chain described here comes from a study of response to subunit inactivated influenza vaccine. TCRdb reanalysed the RT-PCR reads using MiXCR and keeps one entry per CDR3 protein. The table records hundreds of thousands of distinct CDR3 sequences, 7.6% of them present only once. CDR3 length: 13 residues. Trimming shortened V by 5 bases and J by 9 bases, and 15 bases separated the two germline ends. Findings and limits, study-wide: Authors suggested each seasonal influenza vaccination recruits few new T cells.

This clonotype was seen ten or more times. Its antigen is unknown. The source was PBMCs from blood, collected around 25 months after vaccination. This clonotype originated in a man aged 50 to 69 who received an inactivated influenza vaccine. The chain has TRBV12-3 or TRBV12-4 and TRBJ2-3; D is possibly TRBD2 (5 bases). The CDR3 DNA reads TGTGCCAGCAGTACCACACTAGGGTCCACGCAGTATTTT. Its protein product is CASSTTLGSTQYF.